This T cell receptor beta chain emerged from a study of regulatory T cells in long-lasting Graves disease. Time point defined: newly diagnosed GD, antithyroid drugs for less than 3 months. With RNA extracted from PBMCs as input, the TCR library was made. To make TCR beta libraries, researchers used iRepertoire HTBI primers and Arm-PCR of CDR3 regions. One entry per CDR3 protein, called by TCRdb with MiXCR from the multiplex PCR reads. The sample lists a few hundred thousand distinct CDR3 sequences; approximately 15% were seen once. The table lists this clonotype with many counts. These data also formed part of another study, on T cells in Graves' hyperthyroidism and ophthalmopathy.

The sequence was obtained from a man aged 35-49 years with Graves disease. The sequenced sample was peripheral blood mononuclear cells (PBMCs), obtained at new diagnosis, from a patient treated with antithyroid drugs.

CDR3 coding DNA: TGCGCCAGCAGCTTGGGCGGCACAAAAGAGACCCAGTACTTC. Residues: CASSLGGTKETQYF. V gene TRBV5-1 combines with J gene TRBJ2-5, with D uncertain. CDR3 length: 14 amino acids. Germline CDR1 is SGHRS and CDR2 is YFSETQ. Trimming left V 0 bases short and J 3 bases short, with 9 bases between. The complete variable domain, with remaining parts taken from reference TRBV5-1 and TRBJ2-5, reads KAGVTQTPRYLIKTRGQQVTLSCSPISGHRSVSWYQQTPGQGLQFLFEYFSETQRNKGNFPGRFSGRQFSNSRSEMNVSTLELGDSALYLCASSLGGTKETQYFGPGTRLLVL.